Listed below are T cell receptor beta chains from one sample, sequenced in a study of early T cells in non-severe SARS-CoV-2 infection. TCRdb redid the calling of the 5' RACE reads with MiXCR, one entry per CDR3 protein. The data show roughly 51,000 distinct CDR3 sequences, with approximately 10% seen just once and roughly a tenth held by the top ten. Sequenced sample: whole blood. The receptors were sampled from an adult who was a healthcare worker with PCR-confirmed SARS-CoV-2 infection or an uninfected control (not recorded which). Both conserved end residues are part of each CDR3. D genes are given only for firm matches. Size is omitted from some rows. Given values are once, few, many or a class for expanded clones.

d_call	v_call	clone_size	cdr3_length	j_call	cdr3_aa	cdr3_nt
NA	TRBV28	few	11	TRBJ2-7	CASSLSTMQYF	TGTGCCAGCAGTTTATCCACCATGCAGTACTTC
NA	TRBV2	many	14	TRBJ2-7	CASSEAGPEGEQYF	TGTGCCAGCAGTGAAGCAGGCCCGGAGGGGGAGCAGTACTTC
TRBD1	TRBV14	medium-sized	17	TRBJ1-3	CASSQGGTAVSGNTIYF	TGTGCCAGCAGCCAAGGTGGGACAGCAGTCTCTGGAAACACCATATATTTT
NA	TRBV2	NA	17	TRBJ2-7	CASSRRQPRDQTYEQYF	TGTGCCAGCAGTCGCCGACAGCCTAGGGACCAAACCTACGAGCAGTACTTC
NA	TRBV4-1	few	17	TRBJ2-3	CASSRRPGGGETDTQYF	TGCGCCAGCAGCCGCAGGCCTGGGGGAGGCGAGACAGATACGCAGTATTTT
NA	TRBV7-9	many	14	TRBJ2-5	CASSLGQAQETQYF	TGTGCCAGCAGCTTAGGACAGGCCCAAGAGACCCAGTACTTC
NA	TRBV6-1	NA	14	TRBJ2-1	CASAAQMVYNEQFF	TGTGCCAGCGCCGCTCAAATGGTCTACAATGAGCAGTTCTTC
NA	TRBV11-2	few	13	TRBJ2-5	CASSLDIERSQYF	TGTGCCAGCAGCTTAGATATAGAGAGGTCCCAGTACTTC
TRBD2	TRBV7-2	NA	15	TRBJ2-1	CASSSLAGPSSEQFF	TGTGCCAGCAGCTCACTAGCGGGACCATCGAGTGAGCAGTTCTTC
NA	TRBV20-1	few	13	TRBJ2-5	CSASPGTQETQYF	TGCAGTGCCAGCCCTGGGACTCAAGAGACCCAGTACTTC
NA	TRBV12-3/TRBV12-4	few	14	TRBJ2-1	CASSSARRDNEQFF	TGTGCCAGCAGTAGCGCCCGAAGGGACAATGAGCAGTTCTTC
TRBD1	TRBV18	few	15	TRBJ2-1	CASSQGQGTYNEQFF	TGTGCCAGCTCACAGGGACAGGGCACCTACAATGAGCAGTTCTTC
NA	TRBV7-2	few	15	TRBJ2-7	CASSWDRDRAYEQYF	TGTGCCAGCAGCTGGGACCGGGACCGCGCCTACGAGCAGTACTTC
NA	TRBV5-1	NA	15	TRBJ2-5	CASSFRWAGGETQYF	TGCGCCAGCAGCTTCCGCTGGGCCGGGGGAGAGACCCAGTACTTC
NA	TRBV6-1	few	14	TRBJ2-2	CATTMGRTTGELFF	TGTGCCACCACGATGGGCAGGACCACCGGGGAGCTGTTTTTT
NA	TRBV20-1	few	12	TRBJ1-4	CSASGGLEKLFF	TGCAGTGCTAGCGGGGGGCTTGAAAAACTGTTTTTT
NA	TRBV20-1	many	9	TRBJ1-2	CSARTGYTF	TGCAGTGCTAGGACTGGCTACACCTTC
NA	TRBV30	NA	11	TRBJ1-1	CAWSLNRQAFF	TGTGCCTGGAGTTTGAACAGGCAAGCTTTCTTT
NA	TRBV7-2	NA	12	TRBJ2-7	CASSSLIYEQYF	TGTGCCAGCAGCTCCCTGATCTACGAGCAGTACTTC
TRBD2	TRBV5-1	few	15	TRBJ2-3	CASSLSGGTEDTQYF	TGCGCCAGCAGCCTAAGCGGGGGGACAGAAGATACGCAGTATTTT
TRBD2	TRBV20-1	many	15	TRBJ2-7	CSAPRLAGGPYEPHF	TGCAGTGCTCCGAGACTAGCGGGGGGCCCCTACGAGCCACACTTC
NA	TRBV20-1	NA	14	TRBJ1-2	CSAIPQGFDYGYTF	TGCAGTGCTATCCCCCAGGGGTTTGACTATGGCTACACCTTC
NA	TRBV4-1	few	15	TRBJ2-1	CASSQREAGGNEQFF	TGCGCCAGCAGCCAGAGGGAAGCCGGAGGTAATGAGCAGTTCTTC
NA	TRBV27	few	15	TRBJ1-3	CASSLYPPSGNTIYF	TGTGCCAGCAGTTTATATCCCCCCTCTGGAAACACCATATATTTT
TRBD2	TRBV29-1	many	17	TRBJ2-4	CSVVGQDSGSHENIQYF	TGCAGCGTTGTGGGCCAAGATAGCGGGTCACATGAAAACATTCAGTACTTC
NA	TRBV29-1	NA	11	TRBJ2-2	CSVAYTGELFF	TGCAGCGTGGCTTACACCGGGGAGCTGTTTTTT
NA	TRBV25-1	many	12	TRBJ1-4	CASGGGREKLFF	TGTGCCAGCGGGGGAGGCCGGGAAAAACTGTTTTTT
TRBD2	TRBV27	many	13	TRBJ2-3	CASSPPGGDTQYF	TGTGCCAGCAGTCCACCGGGGGGAGATACGCAGTATTTT
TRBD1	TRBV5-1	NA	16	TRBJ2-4	CASSGGTGLAKNIQYF	TGCGCCAGCAGCGGGGGGACAGGGCTAGCCAAAAACATTCAGTACTTC
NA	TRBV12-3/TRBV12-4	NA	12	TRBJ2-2	CASSLLTGEPFF	TGTGCCAGCAGTCTCCTGACCGGGGAGCCGTTTTTT
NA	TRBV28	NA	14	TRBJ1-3	CASRPGGMGNTIYF	TGTGCCAGCAGGCCGGGCGGCATGGGAAACACCATATATTTT
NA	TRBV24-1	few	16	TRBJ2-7	CATSDSPGPEGYEQYF	TGTGCCACCAGTGACTCCCCTGGACCGGAGGGGTACGAGCAGTACTTC
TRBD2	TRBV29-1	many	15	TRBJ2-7	CSVEDWGGGSYEQYF	TGCAGCGTTGAAGATTGGGGCGGGGGCTCCTACGAGCAGTACTTC
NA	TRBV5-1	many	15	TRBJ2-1	CASSQGTGRADEQFF	TGCGCCAGCAGCCAAGGAACCGGGCGGGCGGATGAGCAGTTCTTC
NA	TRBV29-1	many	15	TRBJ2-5	CSVVPASTDQETQYF	TGCAGCGTTGTTCCAGCGTCGACAGATCAAGAGACCCAGTACTTC
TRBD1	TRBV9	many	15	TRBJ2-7	CASSVGGQLTYEQYF	TGTGCCAGCAGCGTAGGGGGACAGCTTACCTACGAGCAGTACTTC
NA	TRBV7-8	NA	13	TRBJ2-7	CASSPIVTYEQYF	TGTGCCAGCAGCCCAATCGTAACCTACGAGCAGTACTTC